Below, 30 T cell receptor beta chains from the same sample are listed, as sequenced in a study of T cell responses to AZD1222 COVID-19 vaccine. The method was immunoSEQ multiplex PCR; TCRdb's version includes in-frame clones alone and lacks a portion of them. Altogether some 150,000 clones are present, roughly 90% being singletons, with the ten largest covering 3% to 4%. The sequencing here drew on peripheral blood, taken 28 days after the second AZD1222 dose. The origin of the receptors is an adult who received the AZD1222 COVID-19 vaccine.

This clone has a single count. The DNA for the CDR3 is TGTGCCAGCAGCTTAGACGGACAGCTTCGTGGAAAACTGTTTTTT. Translation: CASSLDGQLRGKLFF. This chain uses TRBV7-2 with TRBJ1-4, with TRBD1 as a possible D gene (6 bases). This CDR3 has 15 amino acids. Germline V CDR1 and CDR2: SGHTA, FQGNSA. Trimming stripped 1 base from V and 10 bases from J, with 16 bases between.

This chain links TRBV27 with TRBJ2-7, with 12 bases that match TRBD1. The CDR3 sequence is 15 residues long. V lost 4 bases, J lost 7 bases, and 8 bases stayed unmatched. Germline V CDR1 and CDR2: MNHEY, SMNVEV (reference sequence). This CDR3 reads CASSYHRDRGQEQYF. In DNA, the CDR3 is TGTGCCAGCAGTTACCACCGGGACAGGGGGCAAGAGCAGTACTTC.

The chain has TRBV30 and TRBJ1-1; 8 bases align to TRBD1. V lost 3 bases to trimming and J lost 4 bases; unmatched junction nucleotides: 4. The CDR3 has 13 residues. Germline CDR1 reads GTSNPN; CDR2 reads SVGIG (reference sequence). For the CDR3, the DNA is TGTGCCTGGAGGACAGGGGTTGCCACTGAAGCTTTCTTT. As protein: CAWRTGVATEAFF.

This chain connects TRBV21-1 to TRBJ2-2; TRBD1 reflects the table's D call only, with no check against the DNA. TRBV21-1 is a pseudogene locus. This CDR3 region has 14 residues. CDR3 DNA: TGTGCCAGCAGCGCAGGACAGAACACCGGGGAGCTGTTTTTT. This sequence encodes CASSAGQNTGELFF.

This chain connects TRBV5-4 to TRBJ2-7; the D gene is possibly TRBD1 (6 bases). The V end lost 2 bases, the J end lost 0 bases, and 15 bases lay between the germline ends. The CDR3 totals 16 residues. The V gene's germline CDR1 is SGHNT and CDR2 YYREEE (reference sequence). The CDR3 protein is CASSLQTGGSSYEQYF. The CDR3 coding sequence is TGTGCCAGCAGCTTACAGACAGGTGGGAGCTCCTACGAGCAGTACTTC.

This clone appeared a single time. The V call is TRBV2, the J call TRBJ1-2; D call uncertain. This CDR3 is 15 amino acids long. The germline V and J ends were trimmed by 2 bases and 7 bases, with 17 bases remaining between them. The germline V gene encodes CDR1 SNHLY and CDR2 FYNNEI. The CDR3 DNA reads TGTGCCAGCAGTGAATTGGAGGGCGCCTCTACTGGCTACACCTTC. It translates to CASSELEGASTGYTF.

This chain links TRBV18 with TRBJ1-4; 8 positions match TRBD1. The trim removed 3 bases at V and 8 bases at J, leaving 11 bases unmatched. The germline V gene has CDR1 KGHSH and CDR2 LQKENI. The CDR3 totals 16 residues. The CDR3 nucleotides are TGTGCCAGCTCACCCCCGCAGGGGGCTTCAGGGGAAAAACTGTTTTTT. Protein product: CASSPPQGASGEKLFF.

The gene calls are TRBV11-2 and TRBJ1-2, with 7 bases identical to TRBD1. V dropped 5 bases and J dropped 5; count of bases not matched to a gene: 8. The germline gives CDR1 SGHAT, CDR2 FQNNGV. CDR3 length: 14 residues. Written as DNA, the CDR3 is TGTGCCAGCAGCGCCCCGGGACAGCTTTATGGCTACACCTTC. Amino acid sequence: CASSAPGQLYGYTF.

For the CDR3, the DNA is TGTGCCAGTAGTATGGCGTCGACAGGGGGCAGGGAGACCCAGTACTTC. It is translated as CASSMASTGGRETQYF. The chain carries TRBV19 and TRBJ2-5; TRBD1 matches 10 bases. CDR3 length equals 16 residues. Trimming cost V 3 bases and J 5 bases; bases outside gene matches: 9. CDR1 LNHDA and CDR2 SQIVND come from the germline V gene (reference sequence).

V is TRBV19 and J is TRBJ1-1; D call uncertain. This CDR3 contains 13 residues. Germline CDR1 is LNHDA and CDR2 is SQIVND (reference sequence). Trimming took off 7 bases at V and 5 bases at J, with 14 bases between the two ends. CDR3 bases: TGTGCCAGTAATGGAGTTGATCGGACTGAAGCTTTCTTT. It encodes CASNGVDRTEAFF.

This chain joins TRBV24-1 and TRBJ2-4; 10 nucleotides align to TRBD1. CDR3 length: 17 residues. Trimming took 5 bases from V and 5 from J; bases not matched to a gene: 11. Germline lookup yields CDR1 KGHDR and CDR2 SFDVKD. The CDR3 here is CATSVGFGTGEENIQYF. The CDR3 DNA reads TGTGCCACCAGTGTTGGTTTCGGGACAGGGGAGGAAAACATTCAGTACTTC.

The V gene is TRBV27, the J gene TRBJ1-2; D unresolved. Trimming removed 10 bases at V and 3 bases at J, with 12 bases between. Germline assignment: CDR1 MNHEY and CDR2 SMNVEV (reference sequence). The CDR3 has 12 residues. As DNA, the CDR3 is TGTGCCACCTATGACACGTACTATGGCTACACCTTC. Protein: CATYDTYYGYTF.

The chain employs TRBV4-1 and TRBJ1-1, with D possibly TRBD1 on 6 matching bases. This CDR3 contains 14 residues. Germline V gives CDR1 MGHRA, CDR2 YSYEKL. Between the trimmed V and J ends, which lost 1 base and 6 bases, there was a span of 12 bases. The DNA for the CDR3 is TGCGCCAGCAGCCAAGGGTGGGGGGGCGCTGAAGCTTTCTTT. Its translation is CASSQGWGGAEAFF.

The rearrangement links TRBV27 to TRBJ2-3, with 12 bases that match TRBD2. Trimming cost V 4 bases and J 0 bases; bases outside gene matches: 8. The CDR3 runs 18 residues. The germline gives CDR1 MNHEY, CDR2 SMNVEV (reference sequence). CDR3 nucleotide sequence: TGTGCCAGCAGTTCGACGGGACTAGCGGGCTCTAGCACAGATACGCAGTATTTT. This codes for CASSSTGLAGSSTDTQYF.

In DNA form, the CDR3 reads TGTGCCAGCAGTTTAACTAGCGATTGGGGCTACGAGCAGTACTTC. This codes for CASSLTSDWGYEQYF. The genes are TRBV6-5 and TRBJ2-7; 7 bases fit TRBD2. The CDR3 is 15 residues long. Germline assignment: CDR1 MNHEY and CDR2 SVGAGI. The V gene end was trimmed by 4 bases and the J gene end by 3 bases; junction bases not matched to a gene: 9.

The rearrangement links TRBV12-5 to TRBJ2-1; 8 bases are a match to TRBD1. CDR3 size: 13 residues. V gave up 6 bases and J gave up 10 bases; unmatched junction bases: 8. Germline CDR1 and CDR2: LGHNT and FRNRAP. The CDR3 here is CASGTQGVGEQFF. The CDR3 bases are TGTGCTAGTGGCACACAGGGGGTGGGCGAGCAGTTCTTC. Using reference TRBV12-5 and TRBJ2-1 for the parts outside the CDR3, the full variable domain is DARVTQTPRHKVTEMGQEVTMRCQPILGHNTVFWYRQTMMQGLELLAYFRNRAPLDDSGMPKDRFSAEMPDATLATLKIQPSEPRDSAVYFCASGTQGVGEQFFGPGTRLTVL.

The J gene is TRBJ2-7, the V gene TRBV9; 7 positions match TRBD1. The germline V gene has CDR1 SGDLS and CDR2 YYNGEE. The V segment lost 4 bases and the J segment 5 bases; nucleotides outside the gene matches: 9. This CDR3 spans 14 amino acids. The CDR3 is CASSPSGQPDEQYF. The CDR3 region has the DNA TGTGCCAGCAGCCCATCGGGACAGCCAGACGAGCAGTACTTC.

This chain joins TRBV5-5 and TRBJ2-7; TRBD1 matches 10 bases. Per the germline V gene, CDR1 is SGHKS and CDR2 is YYEKEE (reference sequence). The CDR3 has 16 amino acids. The V gene end was trimmed by 0 bases and the J gene end by 3 bases; junction bases not matched to a gene: 6. The CDR3 spells CASSLGRGQGLYEQYF. Written as DNA, the CDR3 is TGTGCCAGCAGCTTGGGGAGGGGACAGGGGCTCTACGAGCAGTACTTC. The full variable domain, its missing parts supplied by reference TRBV5-5 and TRBJ2-7, is DAGVTQSPTHLIKTRGQQVTLRCSPISGHKSVSWYQQVLGQGPQFIFQYYEKEERGRGNFPDRFSARQFPNYSSELNVNALLLGDSALYLCASSLGRGQGLYEQYFGPGTRLTVT.

The chain joins TRBV7-2 to TRBJ2-1, with D possibly TRBD1 on 6 matching bases. The CDR3 is made up of 15 amino acids. Germline V gene sequence: CDR1 SGHTA, CDR2 FQGNSA. The V gene lost 5 bases and the J gene lost 2 bases, with 13 bases spanning the gap. CDR3 DNA sequence: TGTGCCAGCAGCCCCCGGACAGAAACCTACAATGAGCAGTTCTTC. Protein: CASSPRTETYNEQFF. The variable domain in full, with the rest retrieved from reference TRBV7-2 and TRBJ2-1, is GAGVSQSPSNKVTEKGKDVELRCDPISGHTALYWYRQSLGQGLEFLIYFQGNSAPDKSGLPSDRFSAERTGGSVSTLTIQRTQQEDSAVYLCASSPRTETYNEQFFGPGTRLTVL.

This chain links TRBV9 with TRBJ2-2; TRBD1 is a possible D gene (6 bases). The CDR3 runs to 15 residues. Trimming cost V 1 base and J 1 base, with 8 bases left between them. In germline, CDR1 is SGDLS, CDR2 YYNGEE. In nucleotides, the CDR3 is TGTGCCAGCAGCGTAACCAGGGGGAACACCGGGGAGCTGTTTTTT. Translated: CASSVTRGNTGELFF.

The chain carries TRBV4-3 and TRBJ2-3, with 13 bases identical to TRBD2. The germline V gene encodes CDR1 LGHNA and CDR2 YSLEER. This CDR3 region has 15 residues. The V segment lost 1 base and the J segment 5 bases; nucleotides outside the gene matches: 0. The DNA of the CDR3 is TGCGCCAGCAGCCAAGGACTAGCGGGGGGAGATACGCAGTATTTT. This encodes CASSQGLAGGDTQYF.

The chain couples TRBV7-9 to TRBJ1-1; the D is unclear. Germline CDR1 reads SEHNR; CDR2 reads FQNEAQ (reference sequence). Trimming cost V 3 bases and J 7 bases, with 12 bases left between them. The CDR3 loop spans 13 amino acids. The CDR3: CASSFSGGGEAFF. In DNA, the CDR3 is TGTGCCAGCAGCTTCTCGGGCGGCGGTGAAGCTTTCTTT. Full variable domain (outside the CDR3, taken from reference TRBV7-9 and TRBJ1-1): DTGVSQNPRHKITKRGQNVTFRCDPISEHNRLYWYRQTLGQGPEFLTYFQNEAQLEKSRLLSDRFSAERPKGSFSTLEIQRTEQGDSAMYLCASSFSGGGEAFFGQGTRLTVV.

The chain links TRBV7-3 to TRBJ2-6, with 8 bases lining up with TRBD1. There are 20 residues in the CDR3. Trimming cost V 2 bases and J 2 bases; bases outside gene matches: 14. Looked up from germline, CDR1 is SGHTA and CDR2 is FQGTGA. The CDR3 sequence: CASSLHPRRGLGTGANVLTF. CDR3 bases: TGTGCCAGCAGCTTACACCCCCGCAGGGGGCTGGGAACTGGGGCCAACGTCCTGACTTTC.

The CDR3: CASSHTGAETQYF. CDR3 nucleotides: TGTGCCAGCAGCCACACCGGGGCGGAGACCCAGTACTTC. The chain uses TRBV12-3 or TRBV12-4 and TRBJ2-5; D may be TRBD1 or TRBD2 (5 bases each). V shed 6 bases and J shed 5 bases, with 13 bases lying between them. The CDR3 spans 13 residues.

The chain links TRBV19 to TRBJ2-7, with D unclear. CDR1 LNHDA and CDR2 SQIVND come from the germline V gene (reference sequence). V lost 1 base to trimming and J lost 0 bases, with 7 bases between them. This CDR3 contains 14 residues. CDR3 DNA: TGTGCCAGTAGTATAGCTCTTCTCTCCTACGAGCAGTACTTC. Residues: CASSIALLSYEQYF.

The genes are TRBV6-5 and TRBJ2-7; 8 bases map to TRBD1. The CDR3 contains 13 residues. With 4 bases clipped from V and 6 bases from J, the junction kept 5 bases outside the gene matches. Germline V CDR1 and CDR2: MNHEY, SVGAGI. The CDR3: CASSWTGNGEQYF. CDR3 sequence (DNA): TGTGCCAGCAGTTGGACAGGGAATGGCGAGCAGTACTTC.

The chain carries TRBV25-1 and TRBJ1-2, with D perhaps matching TRBD1 (5 bases). Trimming cost V 0 bases and J 6 bases, with 14 bases left between them. The germline V gene encodes CDR1 MGHDK and CDR2 SYGVNS. This CDR3 is built from 15 residues. The CDR3 reads CASSEYGARVDGYTF. CDR3 DNA sequence: TGTGCCAGCAGTGAATATGGGGCCAGGGTGGATGGCTACACCTTC.

The chain employs TRBV11-3 and TRBJ2-7, with D perhaps matching TRBD1 (5 bases). From germline, CDR1 is SGHNT and CDR2 YENEEA. The V gene lost 5 bases and the J gene lost 1 base, with 9 bases spanning the gap. The CDR3 covers 13 residues. This CDR3 reads CASSPDISYEQYF. As DNA, the CDR3 is TGTGCCAGCAGCCCGGACATTTCCTACGAGCAGTACTTC.

The rearrangement links TRBV18 to TRBJ1-1, with D perhaps TRBD1 (5 bases). Trimming took 1 base from V and 5 from J, leaving 20 bases between them. This CDR3 comprises 17 residues. Germline values: CDR1 KGHSH, CDR2 LQKENI. The CDR3 sequence: CASSPQDTTIGGTEAFF. The CDR3 coding sequence is TGTGCCAGCTCACCACAGGACACCACAATCGGAGGGACTGAAGCTTTCTTT.

V and J are TRBV11-3 and TRBJ1-4; no clear D. Deletions cut 3 bases from V and 6 bases from J, with 14 bases between. The CDR3 loop spans 15 amino acids. The germline V gene encodes CDR1 SGHNT and CDR2 YENEEA. In DNA form, the CDR3 reads TGTGCCAGCAGCTTTACCGGACGCGCTGATGAAAAACTGTTTTTT. Amino acids: CASSFTGRADEKLFF.